This TCR beta chain was observed in a study of PD-L1 blockade in urothelial cancer. Study-wide background: Median T cell yield per blood sample was more than 120,000 cells.

PCRs were each spiked with synthetic TCR analog templates. Method: immunoSEQ multiplex PCR; TCRdb's copy keeps in-frame clones and lacks some. The sample holds tens of thousands of clones, roughly 79% seen once. The CDR3 loop spans 13 amino acids. V lost 3 bases, J lost 5 bases, and 8 bases lay in between. Germline loops: CDR1 MDHEN, CDR2 SYDVKM. The time point here: pretreatment peripheral blood. Peripheral blood mononuclear cells were collected from every patient before and during treatment, yielding between 1 and 8 samples per patient. This chain connects TRBV28 to TRBJ1-5; weak D call: TRBD1 (5 bases). The specimen was PBMCs, collected around atezolizumab (anti-PD-L1) treatment. The sequence was obtained from a man between 65 and 85 years old with urothelial cancer. The CDR3 sequence is CASSLTDHQPQHF. Written as DNA, the CDR3 is TGTGCCAGCAGTTTGACAGATCATCAGCCCCAGCATTTT.